This T cell receptor beta chain was sequenced during a study of OX40 agonist ivuxolimab in advanced cancers. Generated by immunoSEQ multiplex PCR, the TCRdb table keeps only in-frame clones and is missing some. The sample holds fewer than 85,000 clones, 86% seen once. The length of the CDR3 is 14 residues. Germline V CDR1 and CDR2: SQVTM, ANQGSEA. The J segment lost 2 bases and the V segment lost 6 bases, leaving 6 bases of the junction unmatched. A history of autoimmune disease or systemic immunosuppression excluded patients. Sampled blood was obtained at baseline, cycle 4 day 1, and cycle 7 day 1. The sample in question was CD4+ or CD8+ T cells sorted from blood, obtained in a trial of the OX40 agonist ivuxolimab. This chain connects TRBV29-1 to TRBJ1-2; 10 nucleotides match TRBD1. The TCR originated in an adult with an advanced solid tumor such as melanoma, head and neck, liver or kidney cancer. CDR3 protein: CSVDPTGGNYGYTF. As DNA, the CDR3 is TGCAGCGTAGACCCGACAGGGGGCAACTATGGCTACACCTTC.